The 5 T cell receptor beta chains below come from one sample, sequenced in a study of early T cells in non-severe SARS-CoV-2 infection. TCRdb used MiXCR to reprocess the 5' RACE reads, holding one entry per CDR3 protein. The sample includes approximately 46,000 distinct CDR3 sequences, approximately 6% seen only once; the top ten take around 12%. The sequenced material came from whole blood. Every receptor here comes from an adult who was a healthcare worker with PCR-confirmed SARS-CoV-2 infection or an uninfected control (not recorded which).

This clonotype was picked up many times. This chain connects TRBV14 to TRBJ2-3; D is uncertain. Trimming shortened V by 1 base and J by 6 bases, and 5 bases separated the two germline ends. CDR1 is SGHDN, CDR2 FVKESK, per germline. The CDR3 is 12 residues long. The CDR3 DNA reads TGTGCCAGCAGCCAAGGCTGGGATACGCAGTATTTT. It codes for CASSQGWDTQYF.

The V call is TRBV19, the J call TRBJ2-1; 10 bases are shared with TRBD2. This CDR3 region has 15 residues. Germline CDR1 reads LNHDA; CDR2 reads SQIVND (reference sequence). Trimming at V came to 7 bases and at J to 2 bases, leaving 5 bases not matched to a gene. The CDR3 sequence: CASMSGGAPYNEQFF. CDR3 coding DNA: TGTGCCAGTATGAGCGGGGGGGCCCCCTACAATGAGCAGTTCTTC.

With regard to this clonotype: A junction boundary mismatches the germline segment, possibly from a read error. The chain couples TRBV18 to TRBJ1-6; 8 nucleotides line up with TRBD1. Germline CDR1 reads KGHSH; CDR2 reads LQKENI. This CDR3 contains 16 residues. The CDR3 sequence: CASSPSGTGHNSPPHF. The CDR3 bases are TGTGCCAGCTCACCCAGCGGGACAGGCCATAATTCACCCCCCCACTTT.

This clonotype was detected a few times. The genes are TRBV4-2 and TRBJ2-3, with TRBD2 matching 14 bases. V lost 0 bases and J lost 6; bases outside the gene matches: 8. Germline V gene sequence: CDR1 LGHNA, CDR2 YNFKEQ. The CDR3 has 18 amino acids. The CDR3 here is CASSQETRTSGGRDTQYF. Written as DNA, the CDR3 is TGTGCCAGCAGCCAAGAAACCCGGACTAGCGGGGGGCGGGATACGCAGTATTTT.

The CDR3, as DNA: TGTGCCATCAGTGAGTCTGCGCTTACCCTGAACACTGAAGCTTTCTTT. This gives the protein CAISESALTLNTEAFF. This chain joins TRBV10-3 and TRBJ1-1; D ambiguous. Germline V gives CDR1 ENHRY, CDR2 SYGVKD. The CDR3 totals 16 residues. The V end was cut by 0 bases, the J end by 0 bases, with 11 bases between.